The rows below give T cell receptor beta chains drawn from one sample of a study of cytomegalovirus exposure and HLA in healthy donors. Assay: immunoSEQ multiplex PCR; the TCRdb copy retains only in-frame clones and omits some. The sample yields over 80,000 clones, around 73% seen once. The source material was PBMCs. All receptors derive from a woman aged 35 to 49 in good health and CMV-seronegative. The CDR3 runs from the conserved cysteine through the conserved F or W. The D gene is left open where the match is weak. Expanded clones get a size class; other rows say once, few or many, or leave the size out.

size	V	D	J	DNA	CDR3
.	TRBV29-1	.	TRBJ2-5	TGCAGCGTTGAAGGTCAAGGGGTAGGGGAGACCCAGTACTTC	CSVEGQGVGETQYF
.	TRBV12-5	TRBD2	TRBJ2-1	TGTGCTAGTGGCCTGTTAGCGGGGGTCTACAATGAGCAGTTCTTC	CASGLLAGVYNEQFF
.	TRBV7-2	.	TRBJ2-3	TGTGCCAGCAGCTTCGCGGTCCCAGATACGCAGTATTTT	CASSFAVPDTQYF
.	TRBV29-1	.	TRBJ2-3	TGCAGCGCCGAAGGCGGGGCGGGGACAGATACGCAGTATTTT	CSAEGGAGTDTQYF
.	TRBV15	.	TRBJ2-7	TGTGCCACCAGCAACGGTAGATTTTACTCCTACGAGCAGTACTTC	CATSNGRFYSYEQYF
.	TRBV7-8	TRBD2	TRBJ2-1	TGTGCCAGCAGCGTAGTTCGGACTAGCGGGAGTTACAATGAGCAGTTCTTC	CASSVVRTSGSYNEQFF
.	TRBV13	TRBD1	TRBJ2-1	TGTGCCAGCAGCTACTACAGGGGGCCCTACAATGAGCAGTTCTTC	CASSYYRGPYNEQFF
.	TRBV27	.	TRBJ2-7	TGTGCCAGCAGTTTAGAGGGCTCCTACGAGCAGTACTTC	CASSLEGSYEQYF
.	TRBV7-2	TRBD1	TRBJ1-5	TGTGCCAGCAAGCCCGGGACAGGGGGCTTTCAGCCCCAGCATTTT	CASKPGTGGFQPQHF
.	TRBV5-1	TRBD1	TRBJ1-1	TGCGCCAGCAGCTTGGAAGGCAGGGGGCGCAGGTTCTCTGAAGCTTTCTTT	CASSLEGRGRRFSEAFF
.	TRBV7-9	TRBD2	TRBJ2-4	TGTGCCAGCAGCGACAGCGGGAGTGGGGCCAAAAACATTCAGTACTTC	CASSDSGSGAKNIQYF
.	TRBV5-6	TRBD1	TRBJ2-4	TGTGCCAGCAGCTTACCGGGACAGGGGGCCGAAAACATTCAGTACTTC	CASSLPGQGAENIQYF
once	TRBV28	.	TRBJ1-3	TGTGCCAGCAGCCGCCCCGGGGGGCCTGGAAACACCATATATTTT	CASSRPGGPGNTIYF
.	TRBV7-9	TRBD2	TRBJ2-1	TGTGCCGTATTGAGGTGGGAGGGCCTAGGTCTGGCCTACAATGAGCAGTTCTTC	CAVLRWEGLGLAYNEQFF
.	TRBV5-1	.	TRBJ1-3	TGCGCCAGCAGCGCCGGGAGAAACACCATATATTTT	CASSAGRNTIYF